This T cell receptor beta chain was sequenced in a study of CD8 T cells in Susac syndrome. From blood CD8+ and CD4+ T cells, the TCR beta chain was sequenced. RNA amounts of about 0.5 to 1 ug underwent reverse transcription with random hexamers. immunoSEQ multiplex PCR amplified TCR beta CDR3 across 54 Vbeta, 13 Jbeta. TCRdb used MiXCR to reprocess the immunoSEQ multiplex PCR reads, holding one entry per CDR3 protein. The repertoire holds 180,000 or so distinct CDR3 sequences, with around 96% as singletons. V lost 0 bases, J lost 2 bases, and 5 bases stayed unmatched. Germline V lookup: CDR1 DFQATT, CDR2 SNEGSKA (reference sequence). This CDR3 is built from 15 residues.

The receptor was isolated from a human donor in good health. V usage is TRBV20-1 and J usage is TRBJ2-5, with TRBD1 matching 8 bases. Sequenced: CD4+ T cells from PBMCs. CDR3 loop: CSARDGQGKQETQYF. The CDR3 DNA reads as TGCAGTGCTAGAGACGGACAGGGCAAACAAGAGACCCAGTACTTC.